This T cell receptor beta chain was identified in a study of cytomegalovirus exposure and HLA in healthy donors. PCR involved 60 Vbeta and 13 Jbeta primers. The repertoire was sequenced with immunoSEQ multiplex PCR; TCRdb's copy has only in-frame clones and lacks some. The data hold around 180,000 clones, with roughly 84% observed a single time. The study sampled nominally healthy donors, though unrecorded immune exposures were likely. This sequence originates from a boy aged 10-17 years in good health and CMV-seronegative. The specimen sequenced was PBMCs.

Here the CDR3 reads CASSVDRAEQYF. The CDR3 DNA reads TGTGCCAGCAGCGTAGACAGGGCCGAGCAGTACTTC. The V and J genes are TRBV5-4 and TRBJ2-7, with 7 positions matching TRBD1. The V and J ends lost 4 bases and 6 bases, in that order; junction bases with no gene match: 4. Germline CDR1 and CDR2: SGHNT and YYREEE (reference sequence). This CDR3 is built from 12 residues.